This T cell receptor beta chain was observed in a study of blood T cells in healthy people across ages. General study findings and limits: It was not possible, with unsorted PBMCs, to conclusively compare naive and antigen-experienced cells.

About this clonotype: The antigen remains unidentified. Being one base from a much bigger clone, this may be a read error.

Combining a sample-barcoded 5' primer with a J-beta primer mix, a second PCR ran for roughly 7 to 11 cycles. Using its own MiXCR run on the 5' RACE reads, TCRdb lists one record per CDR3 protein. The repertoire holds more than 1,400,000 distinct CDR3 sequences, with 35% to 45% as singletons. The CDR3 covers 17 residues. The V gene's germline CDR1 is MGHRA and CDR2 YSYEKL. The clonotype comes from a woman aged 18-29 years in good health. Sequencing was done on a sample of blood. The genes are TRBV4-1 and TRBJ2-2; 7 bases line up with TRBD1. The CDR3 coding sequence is TGCGTCAGCAGCCAAAGAGAGGGGGCTTCAAGCACCGGGGAGCTGTTTTTT. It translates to CVSSQREGASSTGELFF.